The 12 T cell receptor beta chains reported below all come from one sample, sequenced in a study of PD-1 blockade in classical Hodgkin lymphoma. Clones were sequenced by immunoSEQ multiplex PCR, and TCRdb holds only the in-frame ones, with some missing. The table lists about 27,000 clones, 88% of them singletons. Brentuximab vedotin exposure varied among the patients, all of whom had relapsed after autologous stem cell transplantation. Magnetic negative selection isolated CD8+ T cells from thawed PBMCs. The sample consisted of CD8+ T cells from blood, taken at baseline. The receptor source for this set is a human donor with classical Hodgkin lymphoma.

The V gene is TRBV7-2, the J gene TRBJ2-1, with unresolved D. CDR1 SGHTA and CDR2 FQGNSA come from the germline V gene. V shed 1 base and J shed 4 bases, with 8 bases lying between them. The CDR3 contains 14 residues. The CDR3, as DNA: TGTGCCAGCAGCTTAGGCGCCGGTTACAATGAGCAGTTCTTC. This encodes CASSLGAGYNEQFF.

The chain links TRBV5-1 to TRBJ2-3, with TRBD1 identical over 8 bases. Germline CDR1 and CDR2: SGHRS and YFSETQ. There are 15 residues in the CDR3. The ends lost 4 bases at V and 2 bases at J; junction bases unmatched: 6. The chain's CDR3 is CASSQGQGNTDTQYF. The CDR3 nucleotides are TGCGCCAGCAGCCAAGGACAGGGAAACACAGATACGCAGTATTTT.

The J gene is TRBJ2-3, the V gene TRBV5-1; unclear D gene. The CDR3 covers 15 residues. Per germline, CDR1 SGHRS and CDR2 YFSETQ. Trimming removed 4 bases from V and 3 bases from J, with 15 bases in between. The CDR3 is CASSLEKARTDTQYF. The CDR3, as DNA: TGCGCCAGCAGCCTGGAAAAGGCCCGAACAGATACGCAGTATTTT.

The J gene is TRBJ1-1, the V gene TRBV7-9; the D gene is possibly TRBD1 (5 bases). Germline values: CDR1 SEHNR, CDR2 FQNEAQ (reference sequence). CDR3 length: 12 amino acids. Trimming shortened V by 10 bases and J by 4 bases, and 13 bases separated the two germline ends. The CDR3 bases are TGTGCCATCAACCGGGGGGGCACTGAAGCTTTCTTT. Translating it yields CAINRGGTEAFF.

The chain recombines TRBV27 with TRBJ2-7; a possible D gene is TRBD1 (5 bases). V was cut by 5 bases and J by 4 bases, with 15 bases left in between. The CDR3 loop spans 14 amino acids. The germline gives CDR1 MNHEY, CDR2 SMNVEV (reference sequence). The CDR3 nucleotides are TGTGCCAGCAGTGACAAGGGGTTCACGTACGAGCAGTACTTC. Its translation is CASSDKGFTYEQYF.

The chain links TRBV27 to TRBJ1-5, with D possibly being TRBD1 (6 bases). Germline CDR1 is MNHEY and CDR2 is SMNVEV (reference sequence). V lost 0 bases and J 4 bases, leaving 19 bases between the germline ends. The CDR3 sequence is 18 residues long. CDR3 bases: TGTGCCAGCAGTTTATCGGGGGGGCACCTTCTAGATAATCAGCCCCAGCATTTT. It encodes CASSLSGGHLLDNQPQHF.

V usage is TRBV28 and J usage is TRBJ1-2, with 7 nucleotides matching TRBD1. Germline V gives CDR1 MDHEN, CDR2 SYDVKM. J lost 1 base, V lost 4 bases, and 3 bases had no gene match. This CDR3 comprises 14 residues. CDR3 nucleotide sequence: TGTGCCAGCAGTTGGACAGGAGATAACTATGGCTACACCTTC. Residues: CASSWTGDNYGYTF.

This clone was counted a single time. The rearrangement uses TRBV7-9 and TRBJ2-5; a weak D match, TRBD2 (5 bases). The CDR3 has 14 residues. Germline loops: CDR1 SEHNR, CDR2 FQNEAQ (reference sequence). Trimming took off 7 bases at V and 5 bases at J, with 17 bases between the two ends. The CDR3 here is CASTTDPRRETQYF. The CDR3 nucleotides are TGTGCCAGCACCACGGACCCCCGGAGGGAGACCCAGTACTTC.

The chain links TRBV2 to TRBJ2-7; perhaps TRBD2 as D (5 bases). The CDR3 extends over 15 amino acids. The germline CDR1 and CDR2 sequences are SNHLY and FYNNEI. V was cut by 3 bases and J by 0 bases, with 12 bases left in between. CDR3 residues: CASSDPGEISYEQYF. CDR3 coding DNA: TGTGCCAGCAGTGATCCCGGGGAGATCTCCTACGAGCAGTACTTC.

The chain carries TRBV28 and TRBJ1-4, with 9 bases aligning to TRBD1. Trimming cost V 5 bases and J 7 bases; bases outside gene matches: 11. Germline-derived CDR1 and CDR2 are MDHEN and SYDVKM. This CDR3 spans 16 amino acids. The CDR3: CASSLVRDRVGEKLFF. The CDR3 DNA sequence: TGTGCCAGCAGTCTCGTCCGGGACAGGGTGGGTGAAAAACTGTTTTTT.

This clone was detected a few times. V is TRBV27 and J is TRBJ1-2; no clear D gene. V lost 6 bases, J lost 4 bases, and 12 bases lay in between. Germline lookup yields CDR1 MNHEY and CDR2 SMNVEV (reference sequence). The CDR3 spans 13 residues. CDR3 DNA: TGTGCCAGCAGCCCCCCGGGATTCTATGGCTACACCTTC. As protein: CASSPPGFYGYTF.

This clone was seen a handful of times. V gene TRBV27 combines with J gene TRBJ1-4; 7 bases agree with TRBD1. Germline lookup yields CDR1 MNHEY and CDR2 SMNVEV (reference sequence). V was pared by 5 bases and J by 8 bases, with 5 bases of the junction left unmatched. The CDR3 totals 13 residues. The CDR3 bases are TGTGCCAGCAGTCGACAGGGAGAGGAAAAACTGTTTTTT. As protein: CASSRQGEEKLFF.